Each of the 18 T cell receptor beta chains below was sequenced from the same sample in a study of T cells in women clearing cervical HPV infection. Sequencing used immunoSEQ multiplex PCR; TCRdb keeps in-frame clones, though not all of them. The table lists 20,000 to 25,000 clones. Sequenced sample: blood buffy coat. The receptor set was obtained from a woman between 18 and 75 years old with a cervical HPV16 infection that either progressed to CIN3+ or cleared (not recorded which).

On this clone itself: The sequenced fragment ends 3 residues before the CDR3 boundary, so the rest is inferred from the germline J gene. V usage is TRBV20-1 and J usage is TRBJ1-6, with a tentative D call TRBD1 (5 bases). Trimming removed 0 bases at V and 7 bases at J, with 16 bases between. Germline CDR1 DFQATT, CDR2 SNEGSKA (reference sequence). This CDR3 contains 16 residues. This CDR3 reads CSARDPLGPGNSPLHF. The sequenced part of the CDR3 DNA is TGCAGTGCTAGAGACCCCTTGGGGCCAGGGAATTCACCC.

With regard to this clone: The CDR3 goes on 3 residues after the read ends, and that part is filled in from the germline J gene. The chain uses TRBV20-1 and TRBJ2-2; D perhaps matches TRBD1 (6 bases). The CDR3 extends over 15 amino acids. Germline lookup yields CDR1 DFQATT and CDR2 SNEGSKA (reference sequence). CDR3 sequence: CSAREQGSGANVLFF. The DNA read from the CDR3 is TGCAGTGCTAGAGAGCAGGGGTCCGGGGCCAACGTG.

Comment on this clone: The read terminates 3 residues before the CDR3 end, so the remaining end is supplied by the germline J gene. This chain uses TRBV5-1 with TRBJ2-2, with 8 bases fitting TRBD1. Germline CDR1 is SGHRS and CDR2 is YFSETQ. V was pared by 0 bases and J by 6 bases, with 4 bases of the junction left unmatched. The CDR3 has 15 residues. The CDR3 bases that were read are TGCGCCAGCAGCTTGGCAGGGGGCGCGCCCGGGGAG. This codes for CASSLAGGAPGE. The whole CDR3 sequence is CASSLAGGAPGELFF.

As for this clone: The read ends 3 residues shy of where the CDR3 ends; the end is completed using the germline J gene. The rearrangement joins TRBV7-9 to TRBJ1-4; D not resolved. The CDR3 has 15 residues. V was shortened by 7 bases and J by 2 bases, with 14 bases between the two germline ends. Germline-derived CDR1 and CDR2 are SEHNR and FQNEAQ (reference sequence). CDR3 amino acids: CASTRGRTTNEKLFF. CDR3 DNA (partial): TGTGCCAGCACCCGGGGTCGGACTACTAATGAAAAA.

To note about this clone: An end of the junction does not agree with germline; a read error may underlie this. The read is 3 residues too short to cover the CDR3 end, so that end is filled in from the germline J gene. The same CDR3 also results from other DNA sequences found in this sample. This sequence joins TRBV7-9 and TRBJ1-1; the D gene is possibly TRBD1 (5 bases). The CDR3 covers 14 residues. The germline CDR1 and CDR2 sequences are SEHNR and FQNEAQ (reference sequence). The sequenced part of the CDR3 DNA is TGTGCCAGCAGCCAAGTCCAGGGAGGCACTGAG. Translated, it gives CASSQVQGGTE. The whole CDR3 protein reads CASSQVQGGTEAFF. Using reference TRBV7-9 and TRBJ1-1 for the parts outside the CDR3, the full variable domain is DTGVSQNPRHKITKRGQNVTFRCDPISEHNRLYWYRQTLGQGPEFLTYFQNEAQLEKSRLLSDRFSAERPKGSFSTLEIQRTEQGDSAMYLCASSQVQGGTEAFFGQGTRLTVV.

Turning to this clone: The read stops 3 residues short of the end of the CDR3; the missing end is completed from the germline J gene. This chain joins TRBV18 and TRBJ2-7; D possibly corresponds to TRBD2 (6 bases). Trimming took off 5 bases at V and 4 bases at J, with 21 bases between the two ends. This CDR3 has 16 amino acids. Germline CDR1 reads KGHSH; CDR2 reads LQKENI. CDR3 bases read: TGTGCCAGCTCAGAGGGGCCCAGTAAGGGAGGTTACGAG. Encoded protein: CASSEGPSKGGYE. The whole CDR3 protein reads CASSEGPSKGGYEQYF. The whole variable domain, filled in from reference TRBV18 and TRBJ2-7, reads NAGVMQNPRHLVRRRGQEARLRCSPMKGHSHVYWYRQLPEEGLKFMVYLQKENIIDESGMPKERFSAEFPKEGPSILRIQQVVRGDSAAYFCASSEGPSKGGYEQYFGPGTRLTVT.

Comment on this clone: The read halts 3 residues ahead of the CDR3 end, with the missing end drawn from the germline J gene. The chain has TRBV10-3 and TRBJ2-1; 14 positions match TRBD2. The CDR3 has 14 residues. V gave up 8 bases and J gave up 9 bases; unmatched junction bases: 6. From germline, CDR1 is ENHRY and CDR2 SYGVKD. CDR3 DNA, as far as it was read: TGTGCCATCGGGAGGGGGACTAGCGGGAGTGAG. Its translation is CAIGRGTSGSE. The complete CDR3 protein is CAIGRGTSGSEQFF.

As to this clone: The read comes to an end 3 residues before the CDR3 does, leaving the germline J gene to fill in the end. The V and J genes are TRBV20-1 and TRBJ1-2; 7 positions match TRBD1. The CDR3 extends over 14 amino acids. V shed 0 bases, J shed 6 bases, and the junction held 7 bases outside the gene matches. Germline loops: CDR1 DFQATT, CDR2 SNEGSKA (reference sequence). This CDR3 reads CSARDTGTANGYTF. The CDR3 bases that were read are TGCAGTGCTAGAGACACCGGGACAGCGAATGGC.

On this clone itself: The read stops 3 residues short of the end of the CDR3; the missing end is completed from the germline J gene. The chain couples TRBV10-2 to TRBJ2-1; the match to TRBD2 covers 10 bases. The CDR3 length is 14 residues. The junction had 9 bases not matched to a gene; V was cut back by 7 bases and J by 9 bases. Germline CDR1 reads WSHSY; CDR2 reads SAAADI. The CDR3 is CASNYLAGDGEQFF. The CDR3 DNA, read in part, is TGCGCCAGCAACTACCTAGCGGGGGACGGTGAG.

Comment on this clone: The CDR3 end lies 3 residues beyond the end of the read and is filled in from the germline J gene. The chain links TRBV5-4 to TRBJ2-5, with D perhaps TRBD2 (6 bases). The CDR3 is 14 residues long. Germline values: CDR1 SGHNT, CDR2 YYREEE (reference sequence). V lost 4 bases and J lost 2, with 12 bases in between. CDR3 DNA, as far as it was read: TGTGCCAGCAGCCCGGTGGGGGGTCAAGAGACC. This translates into CASSPVGGQET. The CDR3 in full is CASSPVGGQETQYF.

A remark on this clone: The CDR3 end falls 3 residues outside the read, so it is completed with the germline J gene. J is TRBJ2-7 and V is TRBV13, with TRBD1 as a possible D gene (6 bases). V lost 3 bases and J lost 6, with 18 bases in between. Germline-derived CDR1 and CDR2 are PRHDT and FYEKMQ (reference sequence). The CDR3 has 15 amino acids. The sequenced part of the CDR3 DNA is TGTGCCAGCAGCTTGTCACCGGGACATGGGGGCGAG. Translating gives CASSLSPGHGGE. The complete CDR3 sequence is CASSLSPGHGGEQYF.

Here the CDR3 reads CASSLGPDLYGYTF. CDR3 DNA (partial): TGTGCCAGCAGCTTAGGGCCAGATCTCTATGGC. The chain links TRBV7-9 to TRBJ1-2; no firm D call. The read ends 3 residues before the CDR3 terminus; that terminus is restored from the germline J gene. Looked up from germline, CDR1 is SEHNR and CDR2 is FQNEAQ (reference sequence). Trimming cost V 1 base and J 4 bases, with 10 bases left between them. This CDR3 contains 14 residues.

Comments on this clone: The read stops 3 residues short of the end of the CDR3; the missing end is completed from the germline J gene. The chain links TRBV20-1 to TRBJ2-1; 7 bases line up with TRBD2. V gave up 3 bases and J gave up 8 bases; unmatched junction bases: 10. This CDR3 region has 14 residues. Germline values: CDR1 DFQATT, CDR2 SNEGSKA (reference sequence). CDR3 bases read: TGCAGTGCTAGGGTGGGGGGGGGATGGCATGAG. Protein product: CSARVGGGWHE. The full-length CDR3 reads as CSARVGGGWHEQFF.

Comment on this clone: The missing CDR3 end, 3 residues past where the read stops, is filled in from the germline J gene. This sequence joins TRBV20-1 and TRBJ2-3; TRBD1 matches at 9 bases. Germline V gives CDR1 DFQATT, CDR2 SNEGSKA (reference sequence). The CDR3 length is 14 residues. The J segment lost 3 bases and the V segment lost 4 bases, leaving 5 bases of the junction unmatched. The CDR3 DNA, read in part, is TGCAGTGCTAAGACAGGGGGTAGGACAGATACG. It specifies CSAKTGGRTDT. In full, the CDR3 is CSAKTGGRTDTQYF.

Worth noting for this clone: The read terminates 3 residues before the CDR3 end, so the remaining end is supplied by the germline J gene. The V call is TRBV19, the J call TRBJ2-2, with TRBD2 identical over 9 bases. The CDR3 is 15 amino acids. V trimming: 8 bases; J trimming: 6 bases; junction bases outside the gene matches: 10. The germline CDR1 and CDR2 sequences are LNHDA and SQIVND (reference sequence). The part of the CDR3 DNA that was read is TGTGCCAGTCATCGGCGGGAGGGCCTGGCCGGGGAG. Amino acids: CASHRREGLAGE. The full CDR3 sequence reads CASHRREGLAGELFF.

About this clone: The read ends 3 residues before the CDR3 terminus; that terminus is restored from the germline J gene. This chain uses TRBV7-9 with TRBJ1-2; a possible D gene is TRBD1 (5 bases). Trimming left V 1 base short and J 4 bases short, with 13 bases between. The CDR3 spans 15 residues. The germline CDR1 and CDR2 sequences are SEHNR and FQNEAQ (reference sequence). CDR3: CASSLERGLAYGYTF. CDR3 DNA (partial): TGTGCCAGCAGCTTAGAGCGGGGGTTGGCCTATGGC.

Worth noting for this clone: The read comes to an end 3 residues before the CDR3 does, leaving the germline J gene to fill in the end. The chain couples TRBV7-9 to TRBJ2-7; D uncertain. The V end was cut by 4 bases, the J end by 4 bases, with 8 bases between. The CDR3 totals 12 residues. Germline V gene lookup returns CDR1 SEHNR and CDR2 FQNEAQ (reference sequence). The sequenced CDR3 bases are TGTGCCAGCAGCTCTCACGGGTACGAG. Translating it yields CASSSHGYE. The full CDR3 protein reads CASSSHGYEQYF.

A remark on this clone: The read gets to within 3 residues of the CDR3 end, and the germline J gene fills in the rest. The chain has TRBV7-8 and TRBJ2-3; D may be TRBD1 (6 bases). Per germline, CDR1 SGHVS and CDR2 FQNEAQ. V was clipped by 3 bases and J by 1 base, with 14 bases between them. The CDR3 spans 16 residues. The covered CDR3 bases are TGTGCCAGCAGCTTGGAACAGGGCATCGGCACAGATACG. As protein: CASSLEQGIGTDT. The whole CDR3 sequence is CASSLEQGIGTDTQYF.